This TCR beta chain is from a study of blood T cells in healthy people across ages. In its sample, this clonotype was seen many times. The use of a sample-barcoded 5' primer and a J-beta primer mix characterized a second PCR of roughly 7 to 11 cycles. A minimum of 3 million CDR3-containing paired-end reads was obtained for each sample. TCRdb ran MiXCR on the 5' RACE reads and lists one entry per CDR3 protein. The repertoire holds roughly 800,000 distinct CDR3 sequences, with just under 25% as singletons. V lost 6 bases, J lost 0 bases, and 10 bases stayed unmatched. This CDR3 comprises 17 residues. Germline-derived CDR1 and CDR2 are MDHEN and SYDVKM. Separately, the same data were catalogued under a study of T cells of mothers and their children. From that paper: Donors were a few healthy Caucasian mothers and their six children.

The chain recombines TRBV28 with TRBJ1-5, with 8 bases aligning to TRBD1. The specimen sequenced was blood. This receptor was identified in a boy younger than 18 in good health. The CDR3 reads CASRKRDRHYSNQPQHF. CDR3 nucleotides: TGTGCCAGCAGAAAAAGGGACAGGCACTATAGCAATCAGCCCCAGCATTTT.